The 2 T cell receptor beta chains in this list originate from one sample, sequenced in a study of blood T cell repertoires in COVID-19. The assay was immunoSEQ multiplex PCR, and TCRdb's table has in-frame clones only and misses some. The repertoire holds around 100,000 clones, with roughly 90% as singletons. Material for sequencing was peripheral blood. Receptors originate from a human donor in a cohort sampled during active COVID-19.

The rearrangement uses TRBV6-6 and TRBJ2-7; 10 bases are shared with TRBD1. V gave up 6 bases and J gave up 2 bases; unmatched junction bases: 7. This CDR3 is built from 15 residues. Germline loops: CDR1 MNHNY, CDR2 SVGAGI (reference sequence). CDR3 amino acids: CASSYTGQGAYEQYF. CDR3 bases: TGTGCCAGCAGCTATACTGGACAGGGGGCCTACGAGCAGTACTTC.

The V and J genes are TRBV28 and TRBJ2-3; no clear D. V lost 3 bases to trimming and J lost 3 bases, with 4 bases between them. The CDR3 runs to 12 residues. Germline-derived CDR1 and CDR2 are MDHEN and SYDVKM. The CDR3 DNA reads as TGTGCCAGCAGTTTCTTTACAGATACGCAGTATTTT. Residues: CASSFFTDTQYF.